This TCR beta chain was recovered during a study of cytomegalovirus exposure and HLA in healthy donors. This CDR3 contains 19 residues. Germline V gives CDR1 SGHRS, CDR2 YFSETQ. With 0 bases removed from V and 1 base from J, the gap between germline ends came to 20 bases. The count of this clone is one. In the PCR, 60 Vbeta and 13 Jbeta primers were used. Assay used: immunoSEQ multiplex PCR; TCRdb lists only in-frame clones, some missing. The sample lists about 180,000 clones, approximately 84% occurring once. This TCR was recovered from a man in his thirties or forties in good health and CMV-seronegative. The sequencing sample was made of PBMCs. This chain connects TRBV5-1 to TRBJ2-1; D possibly corresponds to TRBD2 (7 bases). CDR3 nucleotide sequence: TGCGCCAGCAGCTTGGGACACGCGCCGGGGGGCCAGTCCTACAATGAGCAGTTCTTC. Amino acids: CASSLGHAPGGQSYNEQFF.